The entry below gives a single T cell receptor beta chain sequence along with its context. Its matching antigen is unknown. Amplification used 60 Vbeta primers and 13 Jbeta primers. As originally analysed: Roughly 11 million of the 80 million or so unique TCR beta chains counted in a later analysis were shared. Sequencing was performed with immunoSEQ multiplex PCR; in TCRdb, only in-frame clones are kept and a portion is missing. Clonal size and the V and J genes are those of that table, whereas D and trimming came from the DNA. Of around 170,000 clones in the sample, around 78% were seen once. This sample stems from a study of cytomegalovirus exposure and HLA in healthy donors. On the study more broadly: Early release data held 80 million to 100 million unique TCRs from HLA-typed donors.

Broader study findings: Reported performance of the classifier showed diagnosis of cytomegalovirus status with high specificity and sensitivity. Researchers reported in a later analysis that a missense DCLRE1C variant was tied to TCR beta V- and J-gene trimming.

V was shortened by 4 bases and J by 8 bases, with 15 bases between the two germline ends. The CDR3 totals 14 residues. Germline CDR1 reads SGHNT; CDR2 reads YYREEE (reference sequence). The receptor's source is a man aged 40-49 years in good health and CMV-seronegative. Sequencing was performed on PBMCs. The V and J genes are TRBV5-4 and TRBJ1-4; perhaps TRBD1 as D (5 bases). The CDR3 loop reads CASSPGGGNEKLFF. CDR3 nucleotides: TGTGCCAGCAGCCCGGGGGGGGGTAACGAAAAACTGTTTTTT.